The next 4 T cell receptor beta chains were all read from a single sample in a study of CD8 T cells in Susac syndrome. With random hexamers, reverse transcription was performed on about 0.45 to 1 ug of RNA. TCRdb independently ran MiXCR on the immunoSEQ multiplex PCR reads; one entry per CDR3 protein. The table lists around 130,000 distinct CDR3 sequences, around 85% of them singletons. Sequencing was carried out using CD8+ T cells from PBMCs. The receptors were gathered from a human donor with multiple sclerosis.

The J gene is TRBJ2-1, the V gene TRBV19, with a tentative D call TRBD2 (5 bases). The CDR3 runs 14 residues. V gave up 6 bases and J gave up 3 bases, with 12 bases separating them. CDR1 is LNHDA and CDR2 is SQIVND in the germline V gene (reference sequence). The CDR3 sequence is CASSSVAGYNEQFF. The DNA for the CDR3 is TGTGCCAGTAGCTCGGTGGCGGGCTACAATGAGCAGTTCTTC.

The V call is TRBV12-3 or TRBV12-4, the J call TRBJ2-3, with a tentative D call TRBD1 (5 bases). The germline V and J ends were trimmed by 6 bases and 0 bases, with 19 bases remaining between them. The CDR3 is 17 residues long. CDR3 residues: CASSTPRGVESTDTQYF. In DNA form, the CDR3 reads TGTGCCAGCAGCACACCTAGGGGTGTTGAGAGCACAGATACGCAGTATTTT.

About this clonotype: Germline is not matched at one junction end, which may reflect a read error. The chain couples TRBV6-2 or TRBV6-3 to TRBJ2-2, with D perhaps matching TRBD2 (5 bases). The CDR3 is 14 amino acids. In germline, CDR1 is MNHEY, CDR2 SVGEGT. For the CDR3, the DNA is TGTGCCAGCAGTTACGGGCAGTACACCGGGGAGCTGGTTTTT. Translation gives CASSYGQYTGELVF.

This clonotype was seen only a few times. J is TRBJ2-5 and V is TRBV11-1, with 8 bases identical to TRBD2. Trimming cost V 3 bases and J 4 bases; bases outside gene matches: 7. The germline V gene encodes CDR1 SGHAT and CDR2 FQDESV (reference sequence). The CDR3 covers 15 residues. CDR3 sequence: CASSFQAGVVETQYF. The CDR3 coding sequence is TGTGCCAGCAGCTTCCAAGCGGGAGTGGTAGAGACCCAGTACTTC. The complete variable domain, with remaining parts taken from reference TRBV11-1 and TRBJ2-5, reads EAEVAQSPRYKITEKSQAVAFWCDPISGHATLYWYRQILGQGPELLVQFQDESVVDDSQLPKDRFSAERLKGVDSTLKIQPAELGDSAMYLCASSFQAGVVETQYFGPGTRLLVL.